The subject of this entry is one TCR beta chain. Its antigen is currently unknown. Amplification targeted TCR beta CDR3 regions from RNA transcripts. The HTBI primer set was used in a first-round RT-PCR of the TCR CDR3. TCRdb processed the multiplex PCR reads anew with MiXCR; each CDR3 protein has one entry. The repertoire has about 520,000 distinct CDR3 sequences, roughly 20% of them found once; the top ten carry roughly 29%. This CDR3 is built from 11 residues. CDR1 and CDR2 from the germline V gene are MGHRA and YSYEKL. V was cut by 3 bases and J by 7 bases, with 7 bases left in between. Uncontrolled infection, other autoimmune disease, pregnancy or lactation excluded patients. The data are from a study of T cells in Graves' hyperthyroidism and ophthalmopathy. Broader study findings: Most clonotypes that expanded in the thyroid above 0.001 also showed up in blood.

The sequenced material came from blood. This sequence was found in a man younger than 35 with Graves' hyperthyroidism. The V gene is TRBV4-1, the J gene TRBJ2-7; no firm D call. CDR3 bases: TGCGCCAGCAGCCAGAATAGGGAGCAGTACTTC. Its protein product is CASSQNREQYF.